The sequence of this T cell receptor (beta chain) was determined in a study of cytomegalovirus exposure and HLA in healthy donors. To note about this clone: Its antigen is undetermined.

PCR was performed using 60 Vbeta and 13 Jbeta primers. Clones were sequenced by immunoSEQ multiplex PCR, and TCRdb holds only the in-frame ones, with some missing. The profile covers about 200,000 clones, with about 78% appearing a single time and about 2.7% taken by the ten largest. Findings and caveats of the study: Trimming of TCR beta V- and J-genes showed a link, identified in a later analysis, to a missense DCLRE1C variant.

The CDR3 is made up of 14 amino acids. Germline V CDR1 and CDR2: SGDLS, YYNGEE. V lost 3 bases to trimming and J lost 2 bases, with 10 bases between them. V is TRBV9 and J is TRBJ2-3; tentatively, D is TRBD1 (5 bases). The sequence came from a woman aged 25 to 45 in good health and CMV-seronegative. Sequences were obtained from PBMCs. CDR3 amino acids: CASSEIGATDTQYF. The CDR3 nucleotides are TGTGCCAGCAGCGAGATAGGGGCCACAGATACGCAGTATTTT.